The 15 T cell receptor beta chains given below trace back to one sample, sequenced in a study of shared clonotypes between healthy human individuals. This table comes from immunoSEQ multiplex PCR, and its TCRdb copy is limited to in-frame clones, with some not included. The sample has approximately 440,000 clones; roughly three quarters are singletons. The specimen sequenced was PBMCs. Receptors originate from a woman aged 40-49 years in good health. Some clones in this sample may be carry-over from other donors' samples.

The genes are TRBV20-1 and TRBJ1-2, with D hard to call. The V end lost 6 bases, the J end lost 6 bases, and 11 bases lay between the germline ends. There are 11 residues in the CDR3. Per the germline V gene, CDR1 is DFQATT and CDR2 is SNEGSKA (reference sequence). CDR3 region: CSAYDGDGYTF. The CDR3 DNA reads as TGCAGTGCCTACGACGGGGATGGCTACACCTTC.

CDR3 region: CASSPIAGVETQYF. CDR3 sequence (DNA): TGTGCCAGCAGCCCAATAGCGGGAGTGGAGACCCAGTACTTC. The chain carries TRBV7-9 and TRBJ2-5, with 9 bases identical to TRBD2. From germline, CDR1 is SEHNR and CDR2 FQNEAQ (reference sequence). V was clipped by 5 bases and J by 5 bases; unmatched bases: 6. The CDR3 runs 14 residues.

This clone was counted between two and nine times. The chain carries TRBV19 and TRBJ1-2, with TRBD1 as a possible D gene (6 bases). Trimming removed 3 bases at V and 2 bases at J, with 7 bases between. CDR3 length: 13 amino acids. Germline V gene sequence: CDR1 LNHDA, CDR2 SQIVND (reference sequence). CDR3: CASSMRGNYGYTF. In DNA form, the CDR3 reads TGTGCCAGTAGTATGAGGGGGAACTATGGCTACACCTTC.

This clone has a handful of counts. The chain links TRBV5-1 to TRBJ2-3; weak D call: TRBD1 (6 bases). The CDR3 runs to 14 residues. Germline values: CDR1 SGHRS, CDR2 YFSETQ. Trimming stripped 2 bases from V and 6 bases from J, with 13 bases between. CDR3 sequence reads: CASSLQGQGDTQYF. The CDR3 coding sequence is TGCGCCAGCAGCTTACAGGGCCAGGGGGATACGCAGTATTTT.

This clone appeared a single time. The chain is built from TRBV30 and TRBJ2-5; 7 bases map to TRBD2. With V trimmed by 0 bases and J by 3 bases, 7 bases remained unmatched. CDR1 is GTSNPN, CDR2 SVGIG, per germline (reference sequence). The CDR3 runs to 15 residues. The CDR3 loop reads CAWSVRAGLKETQYF. The CDR3 nucleotides read TGTGCCTGGAGTGTCCGAGCGGGACTGAAAGAGACCCAGTACTTC.

V and J are TRBV29-1 and TRBJ2-3; 9 bases align to TRBD2. Trimming at V came to 4 bases and at J to 2 bases, leaving 10 bases not matched to a gene. Per germline, CDR1 SQVTM and CDR2 ANQGSEA. CDR3 length: 16 amino acids. The CDR3 protein is CSVGLFLAGFTDTQYF. The CDR3 nucleotides read TGCAGCGTTGGACTCTTTCTAGCGGGGTTCACAGATACGCAGTATTTT.

As concerns this clone: The junction does not match germline at one end; this may be a read error. J is TRBJ1-2 and V is TRBV7-9; D might be TRBD1 (5 bases). There are 14 residues in the CDR3. Germline CDR1 is SEHNR and CDR2 is FQNEAQ (reference sequence). The CDR3 DNA follows: TGTGCCAGCAGCGTAGCTACGAGGGGCTATGGCTACACCTTC. It yields the protein CASSVATRGYGYTF.

The chain uses TRBV28 and TRBJ1-1; D is unclear. The length of the CDR3 is 16 residues. CDR1 and CDR2 (germline): MDHEN, SYDVKM. The V end was cut by 2 bases, the J end by 4 bases, with 17 bases between. CDR3 nucleotide sequence: TGTGCCAGCAGTTTAGGGTACTCTTCGACTTCCACTGAAGCTTTCTTT. Protein product: CASSLGYSSTSTEAFF.

Points on this clone: With a much larger clone just one base away, this may be a read error. The chain is built from TRBV6-5 and TRBJ1-1; D uncertain. Germline V gene lookup returns CDR1 MNHEY and CDR2 SVGAGI. This CDR3 region has 15 residues. CDR3 amino acids: CAGSPDRPKNTEASF. CDR3 nucleotides: TGTGCCGGCAGTCCCGACCGACCGAAGAACACTGAAGCTTCCTTT.

The chain carries TRBV9 and TRBJ2-7, with D uncertain. Per germline, CDR1 SGDLS and CDR2 YYNGEE. The CDR3 spans 15 residues. Trimming removed 4 bases at V and 3 bases at J, with 17 bases between. The CDR3 reads CASSPGLKLFYEQYF. The CDR3 nucleotides read TGTGCCAGCAGCCCCGGGCTCAAACTATTCTACGAGCAGTACTTC.

Regarding this clone: The sample carries other DNA sequences with the same CDR3. V and J are TRBV5-4 and TRBJ2-1; 11 positions agree with TRBD2. The germline V gene has CDR1 SGHNT and CDR2 YYREEE (reference sequence). The ends lost 4 bases at V and 10 bases at J; junction bases unmatched: 10. The CDR3 spans 15 residues. CDR3 protein: CASSLDSGRANEQFF. CDR3 in DNA: TGTGCCAGCAGCCTGGATAGCGGGAGGGCCAACGAGCAGTTCTTC.

This clone occurred a few times. This chain connects TRBV19 to TRBJ1-3; unclear D gene. Germline CDR1 LNHDA, CDR2 SQIVND (reference sequence). The CDR3 contains 11 residues. V was cut by 10 bases and J by 0 bases, with 4 bases left in between. CDR3: CATTSGNTIYF. CDR3 nucleotides: TGTGCCACCACCTCTGGAAACACCATATATTTT.

This clone has a single count. In DNA, the CDR3 is TGTGCCAGCAGCTTAATATACGGGGATGAGCAGTACTTC. It is translated as CASSLIYGDEQYF. J is TRBJ2-7 and V is TRBV7-3; a possible D gene is TRBD2 (5 bases). The CDR3 sequence is 13 residues long. In germline, CDR1 is SGHTA, CDR2 FQGTGA. V lost 1 base and J 7 bases, leaving 11 bases between the germline ends. The whole variable domain, filled in from reference TRBV7-3 and TRBJ2-7, reads GAGVSQTPSNKVTEKGKYVELRCDPISGHTALYWYRQSLGQGPEFLIYFQGTGAADDSGLPNDRFFAVRPEGSVSTLKIQRTERGDSAVYLCASSLIYGDEQYFGPGTRLTVT.

The chain combines TRBV28 with TRBJ1-2; perhaps TRBD1 as D (5 bases). The CDR3 has 16 residues. The V and J ends lost 3 bases and 3 bases respectively, with 17 bases between them. The germline gives CDR1 MDHEN, CDR2 SYDVKM. The CDR3 sequence is CASSFSGASSYYGYTF. The CDR3 DNA sequence: TGTGCCAGCAGTTTTTCCGGGGCATCTAGTTACTATGGCTACACCTTC.

The chain has TRBV19 and TRBJ2-7, with 10 nucleotides matching TRBD2. Trimming cost V 3 bases and J 5 bases; bases outside gene matches: 13. The CDR3 length is 17 residues. The germline V gene encodes CDR1 LNHDA and CDR2 SQIVND (reference sequence). The CDR3 coding sequence is TGTGCCAGTAGTATTACCCCGCTAGCGGGAGTCGTCCACGAGCAGTACTTC. This codes for CASSITPLAGVVHEQYF.